The 30 T cell receptor beta chains below were found in one sample sequenced in a study of cytomegalovirus exposure and HLA in healthy donors. Both 60 Vbeta primers and 13 Jbeta primers went into the PCR. TCRdb's table, derived via immunoSEQ multiplex PCR, lists solely in-frame clones and lacks some. The sample holds around 150,000 clones, over 70% seen once. The sample comprised PBMCs. The receptors were sampled from a male donor in good health and CMV-seronegative.

The genes are TRBV7-9 and TRBJ2-4, with D unresolved. Trimming pared 0 bases from V and 9 bases from J, leaving 9 bases between. The CDR3 consists of 13 residues. Germline V CDR1 and CDR2: SEHNR, FQNEAQ (reference sequence). The chain's CDR3 is CASSLAGGSIQYF. CDR3 sequence (DNA): TGTGCCAGCAGCTTAGCCGGCGGAAGCATTCAGTACTTC.

The chain carries TRBV7-8 and TRBJ2-3; D is uncertain. Deletions cut 5 bases from V and 6 bases from J, with 12 bases between. There are 13 residues in the CDR3. Germline V gene data show CDR1 as SGHVS and CDR2 as FQNEAQ. The CDR3 DNA sequence: TGTGCCAGCAGCGAACGCACTTGGGATACGCAGTATTTT. It encodes CASSERTWDTQYF.

V is TRBV5-1 and J is TRBJ1-2; 7 bases align to TRBD1. The CDR3 loop spans 16 amino acids. J was trimmed by 8 bases and V by 4 bases; bases with no gene match: 17. Germline CDR1 reads SGHRS; CDR2 reads YFSETQ. The CDR3 loop is CASSPTGLGAMGGYTF. CDR3 in DNA: TGCGCCAGCAGCCCGACAGGGTTAGGAGCTATGGGAGGCTACACCTTC.

J is TRBJ2-3 and V is TRBV7-8; D perhaps matches TRBD2 (6 bases). This CDR3 is 17 amino acids long. V lost 1 base to trimming and J lost 8 bases, with 22 bases between them. Germline V gives CDR1 SGHVS, CDR2 FQNEAQ. CDR3 nucleotides: TGTGCCAGCAGCTTAGGGGGCCGACTAGGGGCCCGTGGTACGCAGTATTTT. This sequence encodes CASSLGGRLGARGTQYF.

This chain joins TRBV6-1 and TRBJ2-7, with a weak D call TRBD2 (5 bases). CDR3 length: 15 residues. Between the trimmed V and J ends, which lost 6 bases and 0 bases, there was a span of 15 bases. The germline CDR1 and CDR2 sequences are MNHNS and SASEGT. Here the CDR3 DNA reads TGTGCCAGCAGGAGGGCATCAGGACCCTCCTACGAGCAGTACTTC. Amino acids: CASRRASGPSYEQYF.

The CDR3 protein is CASSAGLAGNPGGQYF. CDR3 DNA: TGTGCCAGCAGCGCCGGACTAGCGGGGAATCCGGGTGGGCAGTATTTT. The chain employs TRBV7-8 and TRBJ2-3, with 12 bases that match TRBD2. The CDR3 is 16 residues long. V gave up 5 bases and J gave up 11 bases; unmatched junction bases: 14. Germline CDR1 SGHVS, CDR2 FQNEAQ.

V gene TRBV5-1 combines with J gene TRBJ2-1; 12 bases match TRBD1. The CDR3 consists of 14 residues. J lost 7 bases, V lost 8 bases, and 7 bases had no gene match. CDR1 and CDR2 (germline): SGHRS, YFSETQ. CDR3 sequence (DNA): TGCGCCAGTTTGGGACAGGGGGCGTTTAATGAGCAGTTCTTC. Protein: CASLGQGAFNEQFF.

V gene TRBV6-1 combines with J gene TRBJ2-7, with D hard to call. Germline loops: CDR1 MNHNS, CDR2 SASEGT. The CDR3 is made up of 15 amino acids. V shed 2 bases and J shed 2 bases, with 13 bases lying between them. The CDR3 loop is CASSEWAPPPYEQYF. DNA for the CDR3: TGTGCCAGCAGTGAATGGGCCCCGCCCCCCTACGAGCAGTACTTC.

This chain joins TRBV5-1 and TRBJ2-3, with D possibly being TRBD2 (5 bases). In germline, CDR1 is SGHRS, CDR2 YFSETQ. The CDR3 spans 15 residues. V was trimmed by 4 bases and J by 5 bases, leaving 17 bases between them. This chain's CDR3 is CASSLDYPVGDTQYF. CDR3 nucleotides: TGCGCCAGCAGCCTTGACTACCCAGTAGGAGATACGCAGTATTTT.

This clone was seen a single time. Other nucleotide sequences in the sample specify the same CDR3. The V gene is TRBV2, the J gene TRBJ1-2; 8 nucleotides agree with TRBD1. Unmatched junction bases numbered 12, after V lost 8 bases and J lost 4 bases. Germline CDR1 is SNHLY and CDR2 is FYNNEI. The CDR3 spans 15 residues. Here the CDR3 reads CASVGQGPFTYGYTF. DNA of the CDR3: TGTGCCAGCGTAGGACAGGGACCATTCACCTATGGCTACACCTTC.

V gene TRBV11-1 combines with J gene TRBJ1-1; D unresolved. This CDR3 region has 15 residues. The V and J ends lost 5 bases and 0 bases respectively, with 13 bases between them. Germline CDR1 reads SGHAT; CDR2 reads FQDESV (reference sequence). The CDR3 coding sequence is TGTGCCAGCAGCCCCAACGGCGGATTGAACACTGAAGCTTTCTTT. Amino acid sequence: CASSPNGGLNTEAFF.

This clone was detected once. The chain is built from TRBV5-1 and TRBJ2-1; 7 bases align to TRBD2. V shed 4 bases and J 5 bases; nucleotides not matched to a gene: 0. Germline CDR1 SGHRS, CDR2 YFSETQ. The CDR3 length is 12 residues. CDR3 nucleotide sequence: TGCGCCAGCAGCCGGGGGGACAATGAGCAGTTCTTC. It specifies CASSRGDNEQFF. Complete variable domain (other parts from reference TRBV5-1 and TRBJ2-1): KAGVTQTPRYLIKTRGQQVTLSCSPISGHRSVSWYQQTPGQGLQFLFEYFSETQRNKGNFPGRFSGRQFSNSRSEMNVSTLELGDSALYLCASSRGDNEQFFGPGTRLTVL.

The chain carries TRBV6-5 and TRBJ2-5; no definite D call. Germline CDR1 and CDR2: MNHEY and SVGAGI. Trimming shortened V by 0 bases and J by 5 bases, and 13 bases separated the two germline ends. CDR3 length equals 15 residues. CDR3 loop: CASSYSQILGETQYF. The CDR3 DNA reads as TGTGCCAGCAGTTACTCTCAAATCCTTGGCGAGACCCAGTACTTC.

The chain combines TRBV28 with TRBJ2-3; TRBD1 agrees at 10 bases. CDR1 and CDR2 from the germline V gene are MDHEN and SYDVKM. The CDR3 has 16 amino acids. V dropped 5 bases and J dropped 3; count of bases not matched to a gene: 8. The CDR3, as DNA: TGTGCCAGCAGTCGCCGGGACAGGGGTCTAACAGATACGCAGTATTTT. It yields the protein CASSRRDRGLTDTQYF.

The rearrangement links TRBV30 to TRBJ1-3; D possibly corresponds to TRBD1 (5 bases). Germline V CDR1 and CDR2: GTSNPN, SVGIG (reference sequence). The V gene lost 3 bases and the J gene lost 2 bases, with 14 bases spanning the gap. This CDR3 is 15 amino acids long. CDR3 bases: TGTGCCTGGAGCCCTAGGGGTTTTACTGGAAACACCATATATTTT. It encodes CAWSPRGFTGNTIYF.

The chain joins TRBV28 to TRBJ1-1; TRBD1 might be the D (5 bases). Germline V gene data show CDR1 as MDHEN and CDR2 as SYDVKM. The CDR3 sequence is 13 residues long. With 6 bases removed from V and 3 bases from J, the gap between germline ends came to 11 bases. Here the CDR3 DNA reads TGTGCCAGCAGCCTCCTGACAGACACTGAAGCTTTCTTT. Translated, it gives CASSLLTDTEAFF.

Only one count was recorded for this clone. The chain recombines TRBV28 with TRBJ1-6; no firm D call. CDR1 and CDR2 from the germline V gene are MDHEN and SYDVKM. V was trimmed by 2 bases and J by 7 bases, leaving 9 bases between them. The CDR3 is 14 amino acids. This chain's CDR3 is CASSLLNSNSPLHF. CDR3 coding DNA: TGTGCCAGCAGTTTACTTAACTCAAATTCACCCCTCCACTTT.

V gene TRBV5-1 combines with J gene TRBJ1-2; D might be TRBD1 (6 bases). The germline V gene has CDR1 SGHRS and CDR2 YFSETQ. There are 17 residues in the CDR3. V was cut by 5 bases and J by 0 bases, with 20 bases left in between. CDR3 protein: CASREANGQGTNYGYTF. The CDR3 nucleotides read TGCGCCAGCAGGGAGGCGAACGGTCAGGGGACTAACTATGGCTACACCTTC.

The chain links TRBV6-1 to TRBJ1-1, with a weak D call TRBD1 (5 bases). This CDR3 is built from 12 residues. The germline V gene encodes CDR1 MNHNS and CDR2 SASEGT. Trimming took 10 bases from V and 1 from J, leaving 10 bases between them. As DNA, the CDR3 is TGTGCCACCTTGGGGGGGAACACTGAAGCTTTCTTT. Translating gives CATLGGNTEAFF.

In its sample, this clone was seen once. The rearrangement joins TRBV11-1 to TRBJ1-1; the match to TRBD1 covers 7 bases. The CDR3 sequence is 15 residues long. Germline V lookup: CDR1 SGHAT, CDR2 FQDESV (reference sequence). The V segment lost 6 bases and the J segment 2 bases; nucleotides outside the gene matches: 9. CDR3 DNA: TGTGCCAGCAGTGCTACGGGACAGACTAACACTGAAGCTTTCTTT. Amino acids: CASSATGQTNTEAFF.

The chain employs TRBV28 and TRBJ1-2; D uncertain. The CDR3 contains 13 residues. CDR1 and CDR2 from the germline V gene are MDHEN and SYDVKM. The V gene lost 5 bases and the J gene lost 5 bases, with 12 bases spanning the gap. The CDR3 DNA is TGTGCCAGCAGTGGCCCCGGAGGATATGGCTACACCTTC. Translation gives CASSGPGGYGYTF.

This clone came up once. The chain couples TRBV5-1 to TRBJ1-4, with D possibly TRBD1 on 6 matching bases. The germline gives CDR1 SGHRS, CDR2 YFSETQ. V gave up 2 bases and J gave up 8 bases, with 10 bases separating them. This CDR3 has 13 residues. The CDR3 DNA is TGCGCCAGCAGCTTACAGGGATCCGAAAAACTGTTTTTT. It specifies CASSLQGSEKLFF.

This clone was observed once. The CDR3 protein is CASSQGGNTGMSEKLFF. CDR3 DNA sequence: TGTGCCAGCAGCCAAGGGGGTAACACAGGGATGAGCGAAAAACTGTTTTTT. J is TRBJ1-4 and V is TRBV4-2, with D perhaps matching TRBD1 (6 bases). CDR1 is LGHNA, CDR2 YNFKEQ, per germline. Trimming took 1 base from V and 8 from J, leaving 20 bases between them. This CDR3 is 17 amino acids long.

The chain employs TRBV7-2 and TRBJ1-2; TRBD1 might be the D (5 bases). This CDR3 is 12 amino acids long. Germline CDR1 is SGHTA and CDR2 is FQGNSA. Trimming removed 2 bases at V and 4 bases at J, with 5 bases between. The CDR3 loop reads CASSLQGYGYTF. The CDR3 bases are TGTGCCAGCAGCTTACAGGGCTATGGCTACACCTTC.

The CDR3 sequence: CASRRDTSYGYTF. In nucleotides, the CDR3 is TGTGCCAGCAGACGGGACACAAGCTATGGCTACACCTTC. The chain joins TRBV5-4 to TRBJ1-2; maybe TRBD1 (6 bases). Germline lookup yields CDR1 SGHNT and CDR2 YYREEE (reference sequence). The CDR3 runs to 13 residues. V was cut by 5 bases and J by 4 bases, with 12 bases left in between.

The CDR3 here is CAWTYRNTGELFF. CDR3 DNA: TGTGCCTGGACATACAGGAACACCGGGGAGCTGTTTTTT. The V gene is TRBV30, the J gene TRBJ2-2; D uncertain. The CDR3 consists of 13 residues. Trimming left V 4 bases short and J 1 base short, with 7 bases between. In germline, CDR1 is GTSNPN, CDR2 SVGIG (reference sequence).

The rearrangement uses TRBV19 and TRBJ1-1, with D uncertain. Germline assignment: CDR1 LNHDA and CDR2 SQIVND (reference sequence). The CDR3 sequence is 14 residues long. Trimming removed 6 bases from V and 0 bases from J, with 11 bases in between. The DNA of the CDR3 is TGTGCCAGTAGCCAGACTATTGTGAACACTGAAGCTTTCTTT. Protein: CASSQTIVNTEAFF.

J is TRBJ2-1 and V is TRBV7-2; perhaps TRBD2 as D (7 bases). V was shortened by 5 bases and J by 0 bases, with 14 bases between the two germline ends. Germline V CDR1 and CDR2: SGHTA, FQGNSA. The CDR3 sequence is 16 residues long. DNA of the CDR3: TGTGCCAGCAGCAACGGGCGGGGGCACTCCTACAATGAGCAGTTCTTC. Translated: CASSNGRGHSYNEQFF.

The chain joins TRBV5-6 to TRBJ1-6, with D possibly being TRBD1 (5 bases). V dropped 0 bases and J dropped 11 bases, with 18 bases sitting between them. The CDR3 contains 16 residues. Germline V CDR1 and CDR2: SGHDT, YYEEEE. CDR3 bases: TGTGCCAGCAGCTTGGTAGCGGGGACCCGTCGCCCACCCCTCCACTTT. Protein product: CASSLVAGTRRPPLHF.

The rearrangement joins TRBV19 to TRBJ2-2; D gene uncertain. V dropped 3 bases and J dropped 8 bases, with 13 bases sitting between them. Germline loops: CDR1 LNHDA, CDR2 SQIVND (reference sequence). The CDR3 covers 14 residues. The CDR3 loop reads CASSITYVGGELFF. CDR3 nucleotide sequence: TGTGCCAGTAGTATTACATATGTCGGGGGGGAGCTGTTTTTT.